Given below is one TCR beta chain in context. The antigen remains unidentified. The study gave focal radiation plus ipilimumab CTLA-4 blockade to patients with chemo-refractory metastatic non-small-cell lung cancer. Sequencing used immunoSEQ multiplex PCR; TCRdb keeps in-frame clones, though not all of them. Counted here are roughly 100,000 clones, around four fifths occurring once; the ten biggest clones make up nearly 3.5%. The data are from a study of radiotherapy plus CTLA-4 blockade in lung cancer. Study at large: The study recorded objective responses in roughly 18% of patients and disease control in approximately 29%.

General study findings and limits: Reportedly, early blood T cell clone dynamics best predicted response, with interferon-beta. Blood TCR clones of tumor origin expanded after radiotherapy plus ipilimumab.

The CDR3 consists of 18 residues. The germline CDR1 and CDR2 sequences are SEHNR and FQNEAQ (reference sequence). The V and J ends lost 6 bases and 0 bases respectively, with 18 bases between them. Sequencing used peripheral blood, obtained from a patient treated with radiotherapy plus ipilimumab. The chain carries TRBV7-9 and TRBJ1-6; D not resolved. The sequence was collected from a human donor with non-small cell lung cancer who had a partial response to radiotherapy plus ipilimumab. CDR3 in amino acids: CASSFRGSGSSYNSPLHF. The CDR3 DNA reads as TGTGCCAGCAGTTTCCGCGGCTCTGGGAGCTCCTATAATTCACCCCTCCACTTT.